The 10 T cell receptor beta chains listed next were all sequenced from one sample in a study of T-cell memory formation after mild COVID-19 (dated by TCRdb to about 2021). Library generation was performed with 5' RACE. This sample was sequenced with an Illumina NovaSeq 6000. The public reads were reprocessed in TCRdb via fastp at Q25 and MiXCR, keeping in-frame beta chains. CDR3 protein sequences are deduplicated, and each keeps its most common genes and DNA. The sample table holds approximately 570,000 distinct CDR3 sequences, of which 18% were seen once. The ten largest clones represent 12% of the sample. Sequencing was performed on PBMCs or a T cell subset sorted from them (not recorded which). The source of these receptors is an adult woman who had mild COVID-19 (a few samples of this study predate the infection). The sample titles of this study are shuffled in the database, so cell type and time point are left out; the donor was told from shared clones.

This clonotype was detected a few times. V gene TRBV7-2 combines with J gene TRBJ2-7, with D tentatively TRBD1 or TRBD2 (5 bases each). V lost 6 bases, J lost 5 bases, and 14 bases lay in between. This CDR3 has 13 amino acids. Germline V gives CDR1 SGHTA, CDR2 FQGNSA. Here the CDR3 reads CASREPWDHEQYF. The CDR3 DNA reads TGTGCCAGCAGGGAGCCATGGGACCACGAGCAGTACTTC.

This clonotype came up a few times. The CDR3, as DNA: TGTGCCAGCAGCTTCGACCAGGACAGAGCGGGAAAACTGTTTTTT. This codes for CASSFDQDRAGKLFF. This chain uses TRBV7-9 with TRBJ1-4; a possible D gene is TRBD1 (6 bases). The CDR3 spans 15 residues. Trimming removed 3 bases at V and 10 bases at J, with 18 bases between. Germline V CDR1 and CDR2: SEHNR, FQNEAQ (reference sequence).

The genes are TRBV5-1 and TRBJ2-3, with 11 bases identical to TRBD2. V lost 4 bases, J lost 0 bases, and 7 bases stayed unmatched. CDR1 SGHRS and CDR2 YFSETQ come from the germline V gene. This CDR3 contains 17 residues. The CDR3 DNA reads as TGCGCCAGCAGCCGAGCGTGGACTAGCGGGAGCACAGATACGCAGTATTTT. Translating it yields CASSRAWTSGSTDTQYF. The full variable domain, in which reference TRBV5-1 and TRBJ2-3 provide the parts outside the CDR3, is KAGVTQTPRYLIKTRGQQVTLSCSPISGHRSVSWYQQTPGQGLQFLFEYFSETQRNKGNFPGRFSGRQFSNSRSEMNVSTLELGDSALYLCASSRAWTSGSTDTQYFGPGTRLTVL.

This clonotype was detected only a few times. The chain employs TRBV19 and TRBJ2-3; 12 bases line up with TRBD2. CDR1 and CDR2 (germline): LNHDA, SQIVND (reference sequence). This CDR3 region has 16 residues. The J segment lost 2 bases and the V segment lost 5 bases, leaving 5 bases of the junction unmatched. CDR3 DNA sequence: TGTGCCAGTAGTCCCCTAGCGGGAGGGACCACAGATACGCAGTATTTT. It specifies CASSPLAGGTTDTQYF.

The rearrangement uses TRBV6-5 and TRBJ2-2, with D perhaps matching TRBD1 or TRBD2 (6 bases each). The ends were cut back, 6 bases at V and 1 base at J, with 24 bases in the middle. The CDR3 consists of 19 residues. Germline V gene sequence: CDR1 MNHEY, CDR2 SVGAGI. This chain's CDR3 is CASSPKGGSLTLNTGELFF. The CDR3 DNA sequence: TGTGCCAGCAGCCCCAAGGGGGGTTCCTTGACTTTGAACACCGGGGAGCTGTTTTTT.

This clonotype has only a few counts. This chain connects TRBV12-3 or TRBV12-4 to TRBJ2-2; TRBD1 matches at 8 bases. The CDR3 runs 15 residues. V shed 6 bases, J shed 1 base, and the junction held 4 bases outside the gene matches. CDR3 loop: CASRSGTGNTGELFF. The CDR3 nucleotides are TGTGCCAGCAGATCCGGGACAGGGAACACCGGGGAGCTGTTTTTT.

The genes are TRBV12-3 or TRBV12-4 and TRBJ1-5; D is possibly TRBD1 (5 bases). The germline V and J ends were trimmed by 1 base and 10 bases, with 11 bases remaining between them. The CDR3 spans 13 residues. The CDR3 coding sequence is TGTGCCAGCAGTTTAGACGGGGGAAGACCCCAGCATTTT. Encoded protein: CASSLDGGRPQHF.

The chain combines TRBV29-1 with TRBJ2-1; tentatively, D is TRBD1 or TRBD2 (5 bases each). From germline, CDR1 is SQVTM and CDR2 ANQGSEA. The CDR3 runs 18 residues. V lost 2 bases and J 3 bases, leaving 23 bases between the germline ends. CDR3 bases: TGCAGCGTTGAACCTCCCCCCCTTCCAGGGACGGTCTACAATGAGCAGTTCTTC. Translation: CSVEPPPLPGTVYNEQFF.

The V call is TRBV7-9, the J call TRBJ2-7; weak D call: TRBD1 (5 bases). The germline CDR1 and CDR2 sequences are SEHNR and FQNEAQ (reference sequence). The CDR3 covers 16 residues. V was shortened by 2 bases and J by 3 bases, with 17 bases between the two germline ends. The CDR3, as DNA: TGTGCCAGCAGCTTAACGGTTAGGGGCGCATTCTACGAGCAGTACTTC. Its translation is CASSLTVRGAFYEQYF.

The rearrangement links TRBV9 to TRBJ2-7; TRBD1 is a possible D gene (6 bases). The CDR3 length is 13 residues. Germline CDR1 reads SGDLS; CDR2 reads YYNGEE. V was trimmed by 10 bases and J by 7 bases, leaving 21 bases between them. CDR3 DNA: TGTGCCGAAAGACAGGCGGCTCTCATTGAGCAGTACTTC. Translated: CAERQAALIEQYF.